The TCR beta chain described here comes from a study of shared clonotypes between healthy human individuals. Notes on the study in general: Only blood underwent sampling, and tissue repertoires likely differ.

Here immunoSEQ multiplex PCR was the method, and the copy in TCRdb shows in-frame clones only, minus some. Of about 1 million clones listed, 70% to 80% are singletons. Points on this clone: The antigen remains unidentified.

Germline V CDR1 and CDR2: SEHNR, FQNEAQ (reference sequence). The CDR3 spans 16 residues. V shed 2 bases and J shed 5 bases, with 18 bases lying between them. The chain recombines TRBV7-9 with TRBJ2-5; D could derive from TRBD1 or TRBD2 (6 bases each). The sample was memory CD4+ T cells sorted from blood. Subset specified: CD45RA-negative fraction. The sequence was obtained from a man aged 18 to 30 in good health. In DNA form, the CDR3 reads TGTGCCAGCAGCTTAAATCTCGGGGGCGCGGAGGAGACCCAGTACTTC. As protein: CASSLNLGGAEETQYF. The variable domain in full, with the rest retrieved from reference TRBV7-9 and TRBJ2-5, is DTGVSQNPRHKITKRGQNVTFRCDPISEHNRLYWYRQTLGQGPEFLTYFQNEAQLEKSRLLSDRFSAERPKGSFSTLEIQRTEQGDSAMYLCASSLNLGGAEETQYFGPGTRLLVL.